A selection of T cell receptor beta chains follows, all from one sample in a study of T cell repertoires in cytomegalovirus infection. TCRdb reprocessed the reads via MiXCR and lists one record per CDR3 protein. The sample contains 270,000 or so distinct CDR3 sequences, around 15% of which appear only once. Sequenced input: CD8+ T cells from PBMCs. The source of these receptors is a human donor in good health (CMV status not recorded). Some clones in this sample may be carry-over from other donors' samples. Both conserved end residues are part of each CDR3. D genes are given only for firm matches. The size entry is marked missing in some rows and otherwise reads once, few, many or a size class.

size | D | J | V | DNA | CDR3
- | - | TRBJ2-5 | TRBV3-1 | TGTGCCAGCAGTAAAGGGCCCTATGCGGAGACCCAGTACTTC | CASSKGPYAETQYF
many | TRBD2 | TRBJ2-1 | TRBV11-2 | TGTGCCAGCAGCTACGGACTAGGACGGTTCTTC | CASSYGLGRFF
few | - | TRBJ2-7 | TRBV4-1 | TGCGCCAGCAGCCAGGGCCCCGGGACTTCCAGTTACGAGCAGTACTTC | CASSQGPGTSSYEQYF
- | TRBD2 | TRBJ2-5 | TRBV20-1 | TGCAGTGCTAGAGTCTGGCTAGCGGAAGAGACCCAGTACTTC | CSARVWLAEETQYF
few | TRBD1 | TRBJ1-2 | TRBV20-1 | TGCAGTGCTAGAGACCCCTTAAGGACAGGGTTTTGGTACACCTTC | CSARDPLRTGFWYTF
few | TRBD1 | TRBJ2-1 | TRBV27 | TGTGCCAGCAGTTCACCATCGGACAGGGGGTTTTGGGAGCAGTTCTTC | CASSSPSDRGFWEQFF
- | TRBD1 | TRBJ2-3 | TRBV28 | TGTGCCAGCAGTTCAGAGACAGGGGGCCCCACACTCACAGATACGCAGTATTTT | CASSSETGGPTLTDTQYF
- | - | TRBJ2-5 | TRBV7-6 | TGTGCCAGCAGCTCTTCCCCGGTCTTGGAAGAGACCCAGTACTTC | CASSSSPVLEETQYF
- | - | TRBJ2-1 | TRBV14 | TGTGCCAGCAGCCAAGATTCTGGGGGTCGTAGAGATGAGCAGTTCTTC | CASSQDSGGRRDEQFF
- | TRBD1 | TRBJ1-2 | TRBV20-1 | TGCAGTGCTCCTCCGGACAGGGGGCACTATGGCTACACCTTC | CSAPPDRGHYGYTF
- | - | TRBJ1-2 | TRBV2 | TGTGCCAGCAGTGAACGGCCAGCAACTCTTCGGGCTCAACGTGGCTACACCTTC | CASSERPATLRAQRGYTF
- | TRBD1 | TRBJ1-1 | TRBV28 | TGTGCCAGCAGTCGAAGAGGACAGGGGCTAGAGAACACTGAAGCTTTCTTT | CASSRRGQGLENTEAFF
many | - | TRBJ1-2 | TRBV7-8 | TGTGCCAGCAGCTTAGATAAGGGACCTAACTATGGCTACACCTTC | CASSLDKGPNYGYTF
few | - | TRBJ2-1 | TRBV20-1 | TGCAGTGCTAGAGAGGTATGGGATGGGAGTGAGCAGTTCTTC | CSAREVWDGSEQFF
- | - | TRBJ2-1 | TRBV4-1 | TGCGCCAGCAGCCAAGGTAGGGTGATTGAGCAGTTCTTC | CASSQGRVIEQFF
few | - | TRBJ2-2 | TRBV6-4 | TGTGCCAGCAGTGACGCGCCAGGTTTGGTCGCCGGGGAGCTGTTTTTT | CASSDAPGLVAGELFF
few | TRBD1 | TRBJ1-2 | TRBV4-1 | TGCGCCAGCAGCCAAGATCTGGAGACAGGGGGCGACGGCTATGGCTACACCTTC | CASSQDLETGGDGYGYTF
few | TRBD1 | TRBJ2-3 | TRBV19 | TGTGCCAGTAGTTCAACAGGGGCAACAGATACGCAGTATTTT | CASSSTGATDTQYF
- | - | TRBJ2-7 | TRBV19 | TGTGCCAGTAGTATAGCCCGGGACGGACCCTACGAGCAGTACTTC | CASSIARDGPYEQYF
few | TRBD1 | TRBJ2-7 | TRBV13 | TGTGCCAGCAGCTTACGGGGGACAGGGGCATGGGACGAGCAGTACTTC | CASSLRGTGAWDEQYF
few | - | TRBJ1-6 | TRBV27 | TGTGCCAGCAGTGCCAGGGGCCGCGGCCCCCTCCACTTT | CASSARGRGPLHF
- | TRBD2 | TRBJ2-5 | TRBV12-5 | TGTGCTAGTGGTTTGATGCGGGGGATACAAGAGACCCAGTACTTC | CASGLMRGIQETQYF
- | - | TRBJ2-7 | TRBV4-2 | TGTGCCAGCAGCCAAGGTCAGGGTGGCTCCTACGAGCAGTACTTC | CASSQGQGGSYEQYF
- | TRBD2 | TRBJ2-1 | TRBV29-1 | TGCAGCGTTGAAGGGGCTAGCGGGGGGGACAATGAGCAGTTCTTC | CSVEGASGGDNEQFF
few | - | TRBJ2-7 | TRBV11-2 | TGTGCCAGCAGCTTATTATGGGAGCAGTACTTC | CASSLLWEQYF
- | TRBD2 | TRBJ2-4 | TRBV28 | TGTGCCAGCTCTCTTCGGGAGGGAGGCACCCTTGCCAAAAACATTCAGTACTTC | CASSLREGGTLAKNIQYF
few | - | TRBJ1-5 | TRBV9 | TGTGCCAGCAGCCCTTCGGACGGTTTGGGCGAGCCCCAGCATTTT | CASSPSDGLGEPQHF
few | - | TRBJ2-7 | TRBV7-4 | TGTGCCAGCAGCTTTCTGTCCTACGAGCAGTACTTC | CASSFLSYEQYF
few | - | TRBJ2-6 | TRBV4-2 | TGTGCCAGCAGCCAAGATTCACCCTCTGGGGCCAACGTCCTGACTTTC | CASSQDSPSGANVLTF
- | TRBD1 | TRBJ2-2 | TRBV5-1 | TGCGCCAGCGATTCGGGGACAGGCGCGAACACCGGGGAGCTGTTTTTT | CASDSGTGANTGELFF
many | TRBD1 | TRBJ1-5 | TRBV12-3/TRBV12-4 | TGTGCCAGCAGTTTCTACATAGGGGGCGCCGGGCAGCCCCAGCATTTT | CASSFYIGGAGQPQHF
- | - | TRBJ2-2 | TRBV29-1 | TGCAGCGTGGTCACGACCTCGGGAACCGGGGAGCTGTTTTTT | CSVVTTSGTGELFF
few | TRBD1 | TRBJ1-1 | TRBV9 | TGTGCCAGCAGCGTAGTTCTGCGGACAGGAGACACTGAAGCTTTCTTT | CASSVVLRTGDTEAFF
many | - | TRBJ2-5 | TRBV11-2 | TGTGCCAGCAGCTTAGCTCGACTAGAGCTAGAGACCCAGTACTTC | CASSLARLELETQYF
many | - | TRBJ1-1 | TRBV5-1 | TGCGCCAGCAGCACTATACAGGGTATGAACACTGAAGCTTTCTTT | CASSTIQGMNTEAFF
- | TRBD1 | TRBJ1-5 | TRBV12-5 | TGTGCTAGTGGTTTGTCGGGACAGGGAAACAATCAGCCCCAGCATTTT | CASGLSGQGNNQPQHF
- | - | TRBJ1-5 | TRBV7-8 | TGTGCCAGCAGCCTAGGATACGGGGCTAGTCAGCCCCAGCATTTT | CASSLGYGASQPQHF
few | - | TRBJ2-7 | TRBV4-3 | TGCGCCAGCAGCCACGGAGCTAGCTCCTACGAGCAGTACTTC | CASSHGASSYEQYF
- | - | TRBJ1-1 | TRBV19 | TGTGCCAGTAGTATCGAGGTGGGCGCGCGCACTGAAGCTTTCTTT | CASSIEVGARTEAFF
few | - | TRBJ2-5 | TRBV6-2/TRBV6-3 | TGTGCCAGCAGTTACTCGGACCAAGAGACCCAGTACTTC | CASSYSDQETQYF